This TCR beta chain was recorded in a study of blood T cells in healthy people across ages. A second PCR, run for roughly 7 to 12 cycles, used a sample-barcoded 5' primer plus a J-beta primer mix. From the 5' RACE reads, TCRdb called clonotypes with MiXCR, one entry per CDR3 protein. Among about 1.6 million distinct CDR3 sequences listed, around 36% were seen once. The sample holds a few counts of this clonotype. Healthy Caucasian individuals from Russia aged about 6 to 100 served as donors. The CDR3 is 13 residues long. The V end was cut by 4 bases, the J end by 6 bases, with 11 bases between. Germline values: CDR1 SGHAT, CDR2 FQDESV (reference sequence).

This TCR was sampled from a woman aged 25 to 39 in good health. The gene calls are TRBV11-1 and TRBJ2-3; no firm D call. The sequencing input was blood. CDR3 sequence: CASSSTLLDTQYF. The CDR3 DNA reads TGTGCCAGCAGCTCTACCCTCCTGGATACGCAGTATTTT.